This T cell receptor (beta chain) was sequenced during a study of T cells in Graves' hyperthyroidism and ophthalmopathy. Each ophthalmopathy patient scored at least 3 on the Clinical Activity Score and at least 4 on NOSPECS grade, with duration under 3 months. Clinical symptoms, serum thyroxine, TRAb, thyroid ultrasound and orbital computed tomography informed diagnoses. This clonotype was found many times. CDR3 length: 13 amino acids. V was pared by 4 bases and J by 3 bases, with 11 bases between. Looked up from germline, CDR1 is SGHDT and CDR2 is YYEEEE. Amplification yielded TCR beta CDR3 regions, with RNA transcripts as the source. HTBI primers were employed in a first-round RT-PCR of the TCR CDR3. TCRdb re-derived calls from the multiplex PCR reads in MiXCR, one entry per CDR3 protein. The sample holds about 350,000 distinct CDR3 sequences, roughly an eighth seen once.

The sequencing input was blood. The chain recombines TRBV5-6 with TRBJ2-7, with D perhaps TRBD1 (5 bases). The source of this sequence is a woman aged 40-49 years with Graves' ophthalmopathy. This CDR3 is CASSPVQGYEQYF. DNA of the CDR3: TGTGCCAGCAGCCCGGTCCAGGGCTACGAGCAGTACTTC.